This T cell receptor beta chain was captured by sequencing in a study of OX40 agonist ivuxolimab in advanced cancers. The method was immunoSEQ multiplex PCR; TCRdb's version includes in-frame clones alone and lacks a portion of them. The repertoire has 76,000 or so clones, roughly 85% of them found once; the top ten carry 0.61%. This CDR3 contains 17 residues. Trimming at V came to 6 bases and at J to 4 bases, leaving 13 bases not matched to a gene. CDR1 SSHAT and CDR2 FNYEAQ come from the germline V gene (reference sequence). Patients with autoimmune history or systemic immunosuppression were excluded.

This sequence joins TRBV7-7 and TRBJ2-5; 11 nucleotides align to TRBD2. The TCR was taken from an adult with an advanced solid tumor such as melanoma, head and neck, liver or kidney cancer. Sequenced here: CD4+ or CD8+ T cells sorted from blood, sampled in a trial of the OX40 agonist ivuxolimab. The CDR3 DNA is TGTGCCAGCAGTCACCAGACTAGCGGGGTGTTACGAGAGACCCAGTACTTC. Translation gives CASSHQTSGVLRETQYF.